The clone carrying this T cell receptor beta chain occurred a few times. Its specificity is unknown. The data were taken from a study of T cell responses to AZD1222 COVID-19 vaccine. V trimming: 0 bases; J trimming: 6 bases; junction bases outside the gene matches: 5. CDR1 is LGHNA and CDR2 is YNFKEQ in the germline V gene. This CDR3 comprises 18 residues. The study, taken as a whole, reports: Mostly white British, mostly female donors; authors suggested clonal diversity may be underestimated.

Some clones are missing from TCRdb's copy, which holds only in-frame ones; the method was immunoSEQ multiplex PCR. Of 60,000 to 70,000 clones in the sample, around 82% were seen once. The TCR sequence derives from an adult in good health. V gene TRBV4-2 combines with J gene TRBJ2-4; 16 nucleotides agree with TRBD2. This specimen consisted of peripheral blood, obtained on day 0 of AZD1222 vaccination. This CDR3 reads CASSQEGTSGGAGNIQYF. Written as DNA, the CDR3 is TGTGCCAGCAGCCAAGAGGGGACTAGCGGGGGGGCTGGAAACATTCAGTACTTC.